These T cell receptor beta chains were read from a single sample in a study of shared clonotypes between healthy human individuals. The assay was immunoSEQ multiplex PCR, and TCRdb's table has in-frame clones only and misses some. The sample lists roughly 1,100,000 clones, about 70% seen once, with about 1.5% in the top ten. The sample comprised memory CD4+ T cells sorted from blood. These receptors were taken from a man between 18 and 29 years old in good health. CDR3s include the opening cysteine and the closing phenylalanine or tryptophan. A D gene is named only where the DNA matches it firmly. Not all rows give a size; the values are once, few, many and, for expanded clones, a class.

d_call j_call clone_size v_call cdr3_length cdr3_nt cdr3_aa
. TRBJ1-2 . TRBV11-1 14 TGTGCCAGCAGCTCCTTCTTAATAGCGGGTGGCTACACCTTC CASSSFLIAGGYTF
. TRBJ1-1 few TRBV30 14 TGTGCCTGGAGTGGGTGGGGGGCGAACACTGAAGCTTTCTTT CAWSGWGANTEAFF
. TRBJ2-7 . TRBV11-2 14 TGTGCCAGCAGCTTAGATGGTTCAGGGCGCGAGCAGTACTTC CASSLDGSGREQYF
. TRBJ2-7 . TRBV19 14 TGTGCCAGTAGTAGCCAGAGAGATACCTACGAGCAGTACTTC CASSSQRDTYEQYF
. TRBJ2-7 . TRBV7-9 15 TGTGCCAGCAGCTCCTTCGGCCCACAGCCCTACGAGCAGTACTTC CASSSFGPQPYEQYF
TRBD2 TRBJ2-1 . TRBV9 15 TGTGCCAGCAGCGAGGGACTAGCGGCCTACAATGAGCAGTTCTTC CASSEGLAAYNEQFF
TRBD1 TRBJ2-3 . TRBV5-1 15 TGCGCCAGCAGCTTGGGCAGGGGGAGAGTAGATACGCAGTATTTT CASSLGRGRVDTQYF
TRBD1 TRBJ2-2 . TRBV5-8 15 TGTGCCAGCAGCTTGGAAGGGACAGGAGACGGGGAGCTGTTTTTT CASSLEGTGDGELFF
. TRBJ1-2 . TRBV7-2 15 TGTGCCAGCAGCCCGGGGGGGATAGCTAACTATGGCTACACCTTC CASSPGGIANYGYTF
. TRBJ2-1 . TRBV30 10 TGTGCCTGGGCGGAGTTTGAGCAGTTCTTC CAWAEFEQFF
. TRBJ1-1 many TRBV19 13 TGTGCCAGTATCCGCGGGGTGGGCACTGAAGCTTTCTTT CASIRGVGTEAFF
. TRBJ1-1 . TRBV5-1 14 TGCGCCAGCAGCCGGGTCCAGATGAACACTGAAGCTTTCTTT CASSRVQMNTEAFF
. TRBJ2-7 once TRBV19 13 TGTGCCAGTAGTGCACAGTTCGGATACGAGCAGTACTTC CASSAQFGYEQYF
. TRBJ1-6 . TRBV5-1 16 TGCGCCAGCAGTTTCGAAGCGGGACTGTATAATTCACCCCTCCACTTT CASSFEAGLYNSPLHF
. TRBJ1-1 . TRBV10-3 12 TGTGCCATCAGTGACGGGACTCCCGAAGCTTTCTTT CAISDGTPEAFF
. TRBJ1-6 . TRBV28 16 TGTGCCAGCAGTTCGTGGGGAGTGGGCTATAATTCACCCCTCCACTTT CASSSWGVGYNSPLHF
TRBD1 TRBJ1-2 few TRBV15 12 TGTGCCACCAGCCCAGGGGGTGGTGGCTACACCTTC CATSPGGGGYTF
TRBD1 TRBJ1-3 . TRBV10-1 13 TGCGCCAGCAGTGACCGGGACAGGAACACCATATATTTT CASSDRDRNTIYF
. TRBJ2-1 . TRBV10-3 15 TGTGCCATCAGTGAGTCGACGGCGGGGTCGGATGAGCAGTTCTTC CAISESTAGSDEQFF
TRBD2 TRBJ2-3 . TRBV5-4 18 TGTGCCAGCAGCTGGGGGGGACTAGCGGGAGGCCGGGGAGATACGCAGTATTTT CASSWGGLAGGRGDTQYF
. TRBJ2-7 . TRBV7-2 14 TGTGCCAGCAGCTCCTCATTTTCCTCCTACGAGCAGTACTTC CASSSSFSSYEQYF
TRBD1 TRBJ2-3 . TRBV30 16 TGTGCCTGGAGCCTCGGGACAGTCAGACCAGCGGATACGCAGTATTTT CAWSLGTVRPADTQYF
. TRBJ2-7 . TRBV18 14 TGTGCCAGCTCACCACCCGACAGACCCTACGAGCAGTACTTC CASSPPDRPYEQYF
. TRBJ2-3 . TRBV7-2 15 TGTGCCAGCAGCTTATACGGGGTTTACCCAGATACGCAGTATTTT CASSLYGVYPDTQYF
. TRBJ2-2 . TRBV7-2 15 TGTGCCAGCAGCTTAGACTGGAGTAGGGCAGGGGAGCTGTTTTTT CASSLDWSRAGELFF
. TRBJ2-3 . TRBV6-6 15 TGTGCCAGCAGCCCCAAAGGCTATAGCACAGATACGCAGTATTTT CASSPKGYSTDTQYF
. TRBJ1-2 few TRBV4-1 14 TGCGCCAGCAGCCAAGAAGTAAATGCCCGTGGCTACACCTTC CASSQEVNARGYTF
. TRBJ1-5 . TRBV28 13 TGTGCCAGCAGCCCAGACGGGAATCAGCCCCAGCATTTT CASSPDGNQPQHF
TRBD2 TRBJ2-5 . TRBV9 17 TGTGCCAGCAGCGTATCGACTAGAGGGCTAGCGGGGGAGACCCAGTACTTC CASSVSTRGLAGETQYF
. TRBJ1-6 . TRBV28 13 TGTGCCAGCGTAGGAGGTAACAATTCACCCCTCCACTTT CASVGGNNSPLHF
TRBD2 TRBJ2-1 . TRBV4-3 15 TGCGCCAGCAGCCAACTCGCGGGAGAAGGCAATGAGCAGTTCTTC CASSQLAGEGNEQFF
. TRBJ2-7 few TRBV4-1 16 TGCGCCAGCAGCCAAGATTGGGCAGGGGAGGTGATCAAGCAGTACTTC CASSQDWAGEVIKQYF
. TRBJ2-3 . TRBV11-2 12 TGTGCCAGCAGCCCCTTGGCAGATACGCAGTATTTT CASSPLADTQYF
TRBD1 TRBJ1-2 . TRBV28 13 TGTGCCAGTTTCCGGGACAGGGTATTTGGCTACACCTTC CASFRDRVFGYTF
. TRBJ1-5 once TRBV2 14 TGTGCCAGCACAGGCAAGGGGGGCAATCAGCCCCAGCATTTT CASTGKGGNQPQHF
TRBD1 TRBJ2-7 . TRBV5-6 16 TGTGCCAGCAGCCAACTCCGGGACAGGGCGATCTACGAGCAGTACTTC CASSQLRDRAIYEQYF
. TRBJ1-5 . TRBV19 14 TGTGCCAGTAGTAGGCAGGGACTCAATCAGCCCCAGCATTTT CASSRQGLNQPQHF
TRBD1 TRBJ2-1 . TRBV27 16 TGTGCCAGTCTCGAGATAGGGACAGGCCGCGACAATGAGCAGTTCTTC CASLEIGTGRDNEQFF
. TRBJ1-1 . TRBV7-9 15 TGTGCCAGCAGCCCCCGGGGAGGGGGAAACACTGAAGCTTTCTTT CASSPRGGGNTEAFF
. TRBJ1-5 . TRBV30 14 TGTGCCTGGAGCCTTGGGGCGAGCAATCAGCCCCAGCATTTT CAWSLGASNQPQHF
TRBD2 TRBJ2-1 few TRBV7-9 15 TGTGCCAGCAGCGCGGGACTAGCGGGGAACAATGAGCAGTTCTTC CASSAGLAGNNEQFF
. TRBJ1-5 . TRBV30 13 TGTGCCTGGAGTGTTAGTAGCAATCAGCCCCAGCATTTT CAWSVSSNQPQHF
. TRBJ1-3 . TRBV6-5 16 TGTGCCAGCAGTTTACAGGAGCCGACCTCTGGAAACACCATATATTTT CASSLQEPTSGNTIYF
. TRBJ2-7 . TRBV15 13 TGTGCCACCAGCAGAGACCATGACAGCGAGCAGTACTTC CATSRDHDSEQYF
. TRBJ2-7 . TRBV5-1 18 TGCGCCACTCAAGTGATGCCCCAGACAGCAACCCTTGTTGGTAAGCAGTACTTC CATQVMPQTATLVGKQYF
. TRBJ1-1 few TRBV29-1 12 TGCAGCGCCTTCTGGGGTGACACTGAAGCTTTCTTT CSAFWGDTEAFF
. TRBJ1-3 many TRBV4-1 17 TGCGCCAGCAGCCAAGCCGCGCAGGCTATTACTGGAAACACCATATATTTT CASSQAAQAITGNTIYF
. TRBJ2-5 . TRBV7-6 14 TGTGCCAGCAGCCGGGACTGGGGGCAAGAGACCCAGTACTTC CASSRDWGQETQYF
. TRBJ2-2 . TRBV28 14 TGTGCCAGCAGAACAGGGCTCCTCACCGGGGAGCTGTTTTTT CASRTGLLTGELFF
. TRBJ1-6 . TRBV6-4 13 TGTGCCAGCAGTGGGAACGTGAATTCACCCCTCCACTTT CASSGNVNSPLHF